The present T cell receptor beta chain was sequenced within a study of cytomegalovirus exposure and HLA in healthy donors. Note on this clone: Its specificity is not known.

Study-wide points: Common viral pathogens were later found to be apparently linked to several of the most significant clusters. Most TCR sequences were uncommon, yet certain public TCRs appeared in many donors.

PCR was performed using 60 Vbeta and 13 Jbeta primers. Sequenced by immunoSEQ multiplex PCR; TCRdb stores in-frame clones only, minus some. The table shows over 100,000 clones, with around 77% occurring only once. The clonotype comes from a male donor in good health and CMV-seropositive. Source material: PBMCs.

The CDR3 loop reads CASRGTADNSPLHF. The CDR3 DNA follows: TGTGCCAGCAGGGGGACTGCAGATAATTCACCCCTCCACTTT. The genes are TRBV6-5 and TRBJ1-6; perhaps TRBD1 as D (5 bases). Germline CDR1 MNHEY, CDR2 SVGAGI. V lost 6 bases and J lost 5, with 11 bases in between. There are 14 residues in the CDR3.